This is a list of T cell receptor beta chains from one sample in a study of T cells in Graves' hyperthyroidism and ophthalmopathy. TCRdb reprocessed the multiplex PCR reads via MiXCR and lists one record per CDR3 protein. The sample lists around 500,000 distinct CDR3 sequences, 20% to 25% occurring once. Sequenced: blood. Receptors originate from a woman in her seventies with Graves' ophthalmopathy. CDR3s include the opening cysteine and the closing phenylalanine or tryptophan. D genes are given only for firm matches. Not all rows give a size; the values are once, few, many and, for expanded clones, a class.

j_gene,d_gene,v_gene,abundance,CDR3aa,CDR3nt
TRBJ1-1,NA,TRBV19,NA,CASSIRDSNTEAFF,TGTGCCAGTAGTATAAGGGACTCGAACACTGAAGCTTTCTTT
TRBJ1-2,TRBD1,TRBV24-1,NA,CATTLCTDRDYGYTF,TGTGCCACCACCCTCTGTACGGACAGGGATTATGGCTACACCTTC
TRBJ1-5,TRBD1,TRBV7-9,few,CASSRGGNNQPQHF,TGTGCCAGCAGTCGAGGGGGCAACAATCAGCCCCAGCATTTT
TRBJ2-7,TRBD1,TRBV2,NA,CASRRGQFYEQYF,TGTGCCAGCAGGAGGGGACAGTTTTACGAGCAGTACTTC
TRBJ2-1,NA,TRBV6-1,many,CASSDGAIHNEQFF,TGTGCCAGCAGTGATGGTGCTATCCACAATGAGCAGTTCTTC
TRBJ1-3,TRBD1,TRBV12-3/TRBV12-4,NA,CASSLGQAGYREHF,TGTGCCAGCAGCCTAGGACAGGCGGGATATAGGGAACATTTT
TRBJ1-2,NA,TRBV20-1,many,CSAQEGNYGYTF,TGCAGTGCGCAGGAAGGGAACTATGGCTACACCTTC
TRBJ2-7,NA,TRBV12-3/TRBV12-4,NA,CASRIRGSYEQYF,TGTGCCAGCAGAATTAGGGGTTCCTACGAGCAGTACTTC
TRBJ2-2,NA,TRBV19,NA,CASTGGSMNTGELFF,TGTGCCAGTACCGGAGGGAGCATGAACACCGGGGAGCTGTTTTTT
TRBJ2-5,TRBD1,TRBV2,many,CASRWDRQETQYF,TGTGCCAGCAGATGGGACAGACAAGAGACCCAGTACTTC
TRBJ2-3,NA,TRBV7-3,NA,CASSQGLGRTDTQYF,TGTGCCAGCAGCCAGGGGTTGGGTCGGACAGATACGCAGTATTTT
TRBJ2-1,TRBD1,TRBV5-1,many,CASSPGGDRSEQFF,TGCGCCAGCAGCCCTGGTGGGGACAGAAGTGAGCAGTTCTTC
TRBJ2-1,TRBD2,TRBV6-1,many,CASRLAGVGNEQFF,TGTGCCAGCAGATTAGCGGGAGTAGGTAATGAGCAGTTCTTC
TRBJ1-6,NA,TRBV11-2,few,CASSPRGQSSRYNSPLHF,TGTGCCAGCAGCCCCCGCGGACAGTCGTCTAGATATAATTCACCCCTCCACTTT
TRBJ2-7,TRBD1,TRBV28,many,CASSARDRGYEQYF,TGTGCCAGCAGCGCCCGGGACAGGGGCTACGAGCAGTACTTC
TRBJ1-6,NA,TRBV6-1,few,CASSEALQSSPLHF,TGTGCCAGCAGTGAGGCCCTCCAATCCTCACCCCTCCACTTT
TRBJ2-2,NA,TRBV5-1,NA,CASSFSTGANTGELFF,TGCGCCAGCAGCTTCTCTACGGGAGCTAACACCGGGGAGCTGTTTTTT
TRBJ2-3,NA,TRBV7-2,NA,CASSLAPGSTDTQYF,TGTGCCAGCAGCTTAGCCCCGGGGTCCACAGATACGCAGTATTTT
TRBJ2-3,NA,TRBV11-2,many,CASSLQNTDTQYF,TGTGCCAGCAGCTTACAAAACACAGATACGCAGTATTTT
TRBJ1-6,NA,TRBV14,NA,CASSQEVKGSPLHF,TGTGCCAGCAGCCAAGAAGTTAAGGGTTCACCCCTCCACTTT
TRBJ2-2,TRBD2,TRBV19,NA,CATDSRPGREIDTGELFF,TGTGCCACTGATTCCCGCCCTGGGCGGGAGATCGACACCGGGGAGCTGTTTTTT
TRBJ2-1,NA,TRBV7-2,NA,CASSVRAWGLRGQFF,TGTGCCAGCAGCGTCCGTGCTTGGGGGCTTCGGGGGCAGTTCTTC
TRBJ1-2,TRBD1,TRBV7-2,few,CASDDRDYGYTF,TGTGCCAGCGACGACAGGGACTATGGCTACACCTTC
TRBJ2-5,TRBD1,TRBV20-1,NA,CSAHTGQDLMETQYF,TGCAGTGCTCATACGGGACAGGACCTTATGGAGACCCAGTACTTC
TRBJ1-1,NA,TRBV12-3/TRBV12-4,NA,CASSFGVRTDEAFF,TGTGCCAGCAGTTTTGGGGTGCGGACAGATGAAGCTTTCTTT
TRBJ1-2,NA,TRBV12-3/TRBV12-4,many,CASSLGQSYGYTF,TGTGCCAGCAGTTTAGGGCAGTCCTATGGCTACACCTTC
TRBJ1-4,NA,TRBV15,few,CATSRSREGKLFF,TGTGCCACCAGCAGGTCCAGAGAAGGAAAACTGTTTTTT
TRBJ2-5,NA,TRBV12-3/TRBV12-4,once,CASSLWGQGGETQYF,TGTGCCAGCAGTTTATGGGGGCAGGGCGGAGAGACCCAGTACTTC
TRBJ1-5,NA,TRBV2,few,CASSVGGAGINQPQHF,TGTGCCAGCAGTGTGGGGGGGGCAGGTATAAATCAGCCCCAGCATTTT
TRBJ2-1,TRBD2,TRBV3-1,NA,CASSQVPGLALYNEQFF,TGTGCCAGCAGCCAAGTTCCGGGACTAGCGCTTTACAATGAGCAGTTCTTC
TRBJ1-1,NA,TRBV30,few,CAWSPQQGSNTEAFF,TGTGCCTGGAGCCCACAACAGGGCTCGAACACTGAAGCTTTCTTT
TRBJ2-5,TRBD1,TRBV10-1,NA,CASSPGTGVETQYF,TGCGCCAGCAGTCCAGGGACAGGGGTAGAGACCCAGTACTTC
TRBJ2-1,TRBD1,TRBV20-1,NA,CSARDGRTGGHEQFF,TGCAGTGCTAGAGATGGGCGGACAGGGGGCCATGAGCAGTTCTTC
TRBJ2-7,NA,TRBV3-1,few,CASSRGRVNYEQYF,TGTGCCAGCAGCCGCGGACGGGTGAACTACGAGCAGTACTTC
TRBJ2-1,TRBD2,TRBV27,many,CASSLSPVGLGKLEQFF,TGTGCCAGCAGTTTATCTCCCGTGGGACTAGGTAAACTTGAGCAGTTCTTC
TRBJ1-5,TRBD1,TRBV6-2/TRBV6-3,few,CASSRTGTTGGPQHF,TGTGCCAGCAGTCGGACAGGGACCACGGGTGGGCCCCAGCATTTT
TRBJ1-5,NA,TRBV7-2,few,CASSLETSQPQHF,TGTGCCAGCAGCTTAGAGACAAGTCAGCCCCAGCATTTT
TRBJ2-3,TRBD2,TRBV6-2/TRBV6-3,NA,CASTHLGRTDTQYF,TGTGCCAGCACCCACCTCGGGAGGACAGATACGCAGTATTTT
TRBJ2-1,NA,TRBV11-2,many,CATGALSYNEQFF,TGTGCCACGGGGGCCCTCTCCTACAATGAGCAGTTCTTC
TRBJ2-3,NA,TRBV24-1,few,CATSEGTKNTDTQYF,TGTGCCACCAGTGAGGGCACTAAGAACACAGATACGCAGTATTTT
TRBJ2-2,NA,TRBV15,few,CATSRDHARNTGELFF,TGTGCCACCAGCAGAGATCACGCGAGGAACACCGGGGAGCTGTTTTTT
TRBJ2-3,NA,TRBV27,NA,CASSFGHFTDTQYF,TGTGCCAGCAGTTTCGGACACTTCACAGATACGCAGTATTTT
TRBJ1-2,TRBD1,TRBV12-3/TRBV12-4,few,CASSFGQVDYGYTF,TGTGCCAGCAGTTTCGGACAGGTGGACTATGGCTACACCTTC
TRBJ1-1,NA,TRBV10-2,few,CASSESAVSKTEAFF,TGCGCCAGCAGTGAGTCGGCAGTGTCGAAAACTGAAGCTTTCTTT
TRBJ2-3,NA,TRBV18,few,CASSPTESTDTQYF,TGTGCCAGCTCACCGACAGAGTCGACAGATACGCAGTATTTT
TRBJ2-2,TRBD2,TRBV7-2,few,CASSLLASGTNTGELFF,TGTGCCAGCAGCCTCCTGGCTAGCGGGACGAACACCGGGGAGCTGTTTTTT
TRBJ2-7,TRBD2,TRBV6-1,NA,CASKLAGAQGEQYF,TGTGCCAGCAAACTAGCGGGGGCCCAAGGGGAGCAGTACTTC
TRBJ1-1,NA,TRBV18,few,CASGVGGMNTEAFF,TGTGCCAGCGGGGTAGGGGGGATGAACACTGAAGCTTTCTTT
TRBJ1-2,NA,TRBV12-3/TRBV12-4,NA,CASSSTTLLNYGYTF,TGTGCCAGCAGTTCAACGACACTCCTTAACTATGGCTACACCTTC
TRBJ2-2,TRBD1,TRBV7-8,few,CASSLGLGQGWNTGELFF,TGTGCCAGCAGCTTAGGGCTGGGACAGGGTTGGAACACCGGGGAGCTGTTTTTT
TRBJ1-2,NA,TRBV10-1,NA,CASTLGREESNYGYTF,TGCGCCAGCACCTTGGGGAGGGAAGAGTCTAACTATGGCTACACCTTC
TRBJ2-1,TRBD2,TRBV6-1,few,CASSGGSGMYNEQFF,TGTGCCAGCAGTGGGGGTAGCGGGATGTACAATGAGCAGTTCTTC
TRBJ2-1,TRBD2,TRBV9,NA,CASTLTGSGDWYEQFF,TGTGCCAGCACGCTGACTGGCAGCGGGGATTGGTATGAGCAGTTCTTC